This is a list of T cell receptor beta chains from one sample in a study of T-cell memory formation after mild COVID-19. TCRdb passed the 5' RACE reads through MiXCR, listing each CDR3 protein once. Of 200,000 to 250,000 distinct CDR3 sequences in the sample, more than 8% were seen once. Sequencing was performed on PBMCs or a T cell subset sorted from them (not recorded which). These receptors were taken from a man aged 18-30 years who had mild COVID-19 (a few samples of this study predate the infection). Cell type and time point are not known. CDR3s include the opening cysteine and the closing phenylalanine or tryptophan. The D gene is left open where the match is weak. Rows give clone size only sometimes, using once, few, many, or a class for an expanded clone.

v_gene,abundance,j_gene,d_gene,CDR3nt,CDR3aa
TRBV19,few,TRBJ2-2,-,TGTGCCAGTAGTATGGCCGGGGAGCTGTTTTTT,CASSMAGELFF
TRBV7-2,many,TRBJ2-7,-,TGTGCCAGCAGCTTTCTAGCGCCCCTTTCCTACGAGCAGTACTTC,CASSFLAPLSYEQYF
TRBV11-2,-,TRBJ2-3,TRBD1,TGTGCCAGCAGCAAAGACCAGGGGGCAGATACGCAGTATTTT,CASSKDQGADTQYF
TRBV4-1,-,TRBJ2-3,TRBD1,TGCGCCAGCAGCCAGTTACGGACCGCAGGGGGAGATACGCAGTATTTT,CASSQLRTAGGDTQYF
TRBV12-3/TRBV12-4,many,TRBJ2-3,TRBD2,TGTGCCAGCAACCTAGTAGCGGGGGGCGGAGATACGCAGTATTTT,CASNLVAGGGDTQYF
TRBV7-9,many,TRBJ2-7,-,TGTGCCAGCAGCTTGGGGGTATTGGACGAGCAGTACTTC,CASSLGVLDEQYF
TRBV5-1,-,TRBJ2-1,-,TGCGCCAGCAGCCCCCCCGACGGATACAATGAGCAGTTCTTC,CASSPPDGYNEQFF
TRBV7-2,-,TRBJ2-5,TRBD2,TGTGCCAGCAGCTTAACCGCGGGGGGCCGGGAAGGGGGCCAGTACTTC,CASSLTAGGREGGQYF
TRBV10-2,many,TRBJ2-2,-,TGCGCCAGCAGTGATTTCGGCACCGGGGAGCTGTTTTTT,CASSDFGTGELFF
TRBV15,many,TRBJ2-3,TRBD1,TGTGCCACCAGCAGAGCACAGGGGGCTGGTACAGATACGCAGTATTTT,CATSRAQGAGTDTQYF
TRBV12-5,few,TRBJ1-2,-,TGTGCTAGTGGTTTCCAGGGTAGCGGCTACACCTTC,CASGFQGSGYTF
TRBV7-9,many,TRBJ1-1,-,TGTGCCAGCAGCTTAGCGTCGGGCGCCGGGACTGAAGCTTTCTTT,CASSLASGAGTEAFF
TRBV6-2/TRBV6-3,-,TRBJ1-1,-,TGTGCCAGCAGTTCCCCCCGGACGGGGAACACTGAAGCTTTCTTT,CASSSPRTGNTEAFF
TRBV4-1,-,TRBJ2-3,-,TGCGCCAGCAGCCACTCTGGACGCACAGATACGCAGTATTTT,CASSHSGRTDTQYF
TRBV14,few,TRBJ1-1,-,TGTGCCAGCAGCCAACAAAACACTGAAGCTTTCTTT,CASSQQNTEAFF